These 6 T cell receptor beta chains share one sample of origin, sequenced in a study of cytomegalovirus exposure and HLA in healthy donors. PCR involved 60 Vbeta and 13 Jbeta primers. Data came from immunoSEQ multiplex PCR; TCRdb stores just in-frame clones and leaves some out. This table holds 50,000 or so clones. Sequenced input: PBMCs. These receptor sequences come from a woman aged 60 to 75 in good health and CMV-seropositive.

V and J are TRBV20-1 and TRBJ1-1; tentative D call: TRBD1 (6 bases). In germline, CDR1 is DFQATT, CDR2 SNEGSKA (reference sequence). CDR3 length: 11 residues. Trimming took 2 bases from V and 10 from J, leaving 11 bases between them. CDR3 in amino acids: CSARNRETAFF. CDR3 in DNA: TGCAGTGCTAGAAACAGGGAGACAGCTTTCTTT.

The CDR3 sequence is CASSILQGTAPEAFF. CDR3 bases: TGTGCCAGCAGCATACTACAGGGAACGGCACCTGAAGCTTTCTTT. V gene TRBV7-6 combines with J gene TRBJ1-1; maybe TRBD1 (6 bases). There are 15 residues in the CDR3. V was shortened by 5 bases and J by 6 bases, with 19 bases between the two germline ends. Germline CDR1 is SGHVS and CDR2 is FNYEAQ.

In DNA form, the CDR3 reads TGTGCCAGCAGCTCACATGGACAGGGCGGTTTGACTGAAGCTTTCTTT. Protein sequence: CASSSHGQGGLTEAFF. This sequence joins TRBV5-4 and TRBJ1-1; 8 positions agree with TRBD1. This CDR3 comprises 16 residues. Germline V lookup: CDR1 SGHNT, CDR2 YYREEE (reference sequence). V lost 3 bases to trimming and J lost 5 bases; unmatched junction nucleotides: 12.

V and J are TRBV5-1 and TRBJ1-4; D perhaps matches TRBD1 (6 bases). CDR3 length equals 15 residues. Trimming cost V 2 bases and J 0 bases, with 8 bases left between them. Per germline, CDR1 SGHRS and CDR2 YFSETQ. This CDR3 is CASSLGGATNEKLFF. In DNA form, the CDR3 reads TGCGCCAGCAGCTTAGGGGGAGCAACTAATGAAAAACTGTTTTTT.

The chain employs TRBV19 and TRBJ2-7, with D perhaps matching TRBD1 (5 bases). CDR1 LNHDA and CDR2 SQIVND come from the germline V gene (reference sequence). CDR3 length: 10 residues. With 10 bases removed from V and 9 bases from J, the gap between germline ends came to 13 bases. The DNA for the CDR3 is TGTGCCACCTGGGGCCCTCCGCAGTACTTC. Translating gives CATWGPPQYF.

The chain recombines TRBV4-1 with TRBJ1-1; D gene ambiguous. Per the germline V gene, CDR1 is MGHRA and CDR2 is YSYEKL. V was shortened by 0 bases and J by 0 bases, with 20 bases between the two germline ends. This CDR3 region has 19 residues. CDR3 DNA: TGCGCCAGCAGCCAAGATCGGTGGTCGGGGATTCCCCTGAACACTGAAGCTTTCTTT. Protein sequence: CASSQDRWSGIPLNTEAFF.